These 4 T cell receptor beta chains came from one sample sequenced in a study of blood T cells in healthy people across ages. The use of a sample-barcoded 5' primer and a J-beta primer mix characterized a second PCR of roughly 6 to 12 cycles. In TCRdb, the 5' RACE reads were re-called with MiXCR into one record per CDR3 protein. The sample carries 600,000 to 850,000 distinct CDR3 sequences, around a quarter recorded once. The same sample was also studied in work on T cells of mothers and their children.

The sample taken for sequencing was blood. The source of these receptors is a boy between 10 and 17 years old in good health.

This rearrangement joins TRBV6-1 to TRBJ2-7; TRBD1 matches at 10 bases. The CDR3 is made up of 17 amino acids. Germline-derived CDR1 and CDR2 are MNHNS and SASEGT. The ends lost 5 bases at V and 0 bases at J; junction bases unmatched: 10. CDR3 nucleotides: TGTGCCAGCAGTCTTTTCCCGGGACAGGGGACCTCCTACGAGCAGTACTTC. It codes for CASSLFPGQGTSYEQYF.

The chain employs TRBV10-3 and TRBJ1-5; D is unresolved. CDR1 and CDR2 from the germline V gene are ENHRY and SYGVKD. This CDR3 has 13 amino acids. V shed 5 bases and J shed 5 bases, with 10 bases lying between them. The CDR3 DNA is TGTGCCATCAGTCCGGACGGTGATCAGCCCCAGCATTTT. Translating it yields CAISPDGDQPQHF.

This clonotype was counted between two and nine times. This sequence joins TRBV5-1 and TRBJ2-3; 8 nucleotides match TRBD2. In germline, CDR1 is SGHRS, CDR2 YFSETQ. V was pared by 3 bases and J by 2 bases, with 8 bases of the junction left unmatched. The CDR3 is 16 amino acids. CDR3 protein: CASSSSAGGVTDTQYF. In DNA form, the CDR3 reads TGCGCCAGCAGCTCCAGTGCGGGGGGCGTCACAGATACGCAGTATTTT.

This clonotype was found a few times. The rearrangement joins TRBV29-1 to TRBJ2-3; 9 bases align to TRBD2. Germline loops: CDR1 SQVTM, CDR2 ANQGSEA. The CDR3 consists of 13 residues. Unmatched junction bases numbered 6, after V lost 6 bases and J lost 5 bases. CDR3 nucleotide sequence: TGCAGCGTGGAGGGACTAGCAGAAGATACGCAGTATTTT. This translates into CSVEGLAEDTQYF.